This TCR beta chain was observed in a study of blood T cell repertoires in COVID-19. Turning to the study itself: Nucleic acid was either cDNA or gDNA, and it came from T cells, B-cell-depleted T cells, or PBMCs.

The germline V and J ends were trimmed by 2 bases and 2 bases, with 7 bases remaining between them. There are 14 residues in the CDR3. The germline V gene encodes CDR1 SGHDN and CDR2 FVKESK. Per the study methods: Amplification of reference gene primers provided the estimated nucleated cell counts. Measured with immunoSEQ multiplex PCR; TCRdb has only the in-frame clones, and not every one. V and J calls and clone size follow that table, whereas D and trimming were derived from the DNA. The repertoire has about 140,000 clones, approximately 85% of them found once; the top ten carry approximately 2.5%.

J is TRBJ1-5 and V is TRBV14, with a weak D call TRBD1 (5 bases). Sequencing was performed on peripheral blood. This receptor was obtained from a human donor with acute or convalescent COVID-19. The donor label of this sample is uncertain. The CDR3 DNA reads TGTGCCAGCAGCCAACAAGGGGGCAATCAGCCCCAGCATTTT. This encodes CASSQQGGNQPQHF.